This TCR beta chain was captured in a study of T cell responses to AZD1222 COVID-19 vaccine. This CDR3 has 13 amino acids. V was clipped by 6 bases and J by 2 bases, with 11 bases between them. CDR1 is SQVTM and CDR2 is ANQGSEA in the germline V gene. Clones were sequenced by immunoSEQ multiplex PCR, and TCRdb holds only the in-frame ones, with some missing. The profile covers 200,000 or so clones, with 85% to 90% appearing a single time and 5% to 7% taken by the ten largest. The receptor's source is an adult in good health. Sequenced material: peripheral blood, taken on day 0 of AZD1222 vaccination. The rearrangement uses TRBV29-1 and TRBJ1-3, with a weak D call TRBD1 (5 bases). CDR3 DNA sequence: TGCAGCGTCCAACAGGTCGCTGGAAACACCATATATTTT. Its protein is CSVQQVAGNTIYF.